Listed below are T cell receptor beta chains from one sample, sequenced in a study of vaccination effects on CD4 cells after COVID-19. Using immunoSEQ multiplex PCR, the repertoire was profiled, and TCRdb retains in-frame clones only, with some absent. The repertoire holds under 35,000 clones, with 70% to 75% as singletons. Antigens of these TCRs are unknown. The sequencing used CD4+ T cells from PBMCs cultured with HCoV-NL63 spike peptides, collected after COVID-19 vaccination. These receptors were collected from a human donor who received a COVID-19 vaccine. The CDR3 runs from the conserved cysteine through the conserved F or W. The order of the fields is D gene, V gene, J gene, clone size, CDR3 protein, CDR3 DNA. The D gene is left open where the match is weak. The size field is filled for only some rows; it gives once, few, many or a size class.

-	TRBV25-1	TRBJ1-6	few	CASRRGNSPLHF	TGTGCCAGCAGGCGGGGGAATTCACCCCTCCACTTT
-	TRBV12-5	TRBJ1-6	few	CASGPATHNSPLHF	TGTGCTAGTGGTCCGGCCACCCATAATTCACCCCTCCACTTT
-	TRBV18	TRBJ1-2	-	CASSPDGRYGYTF	TGTGCCAGCTCACCAGACGGGCGCTATGGCTACACCTTC
-	TRBV29-1	TRBJ1-1	-	CSVEPADRTEAFF	TGCAGCGTTGAACCCGCGGATCGGACTGAAGCTTTCTTT
TRBD1	TRBV10-3	TRBJ2-5	-	CAITRDSQETQYF	TGTGCCATCACTCGGGACAGCCAAGAGACCCAGTACTTC
-	TRBV3-1/TRBV3-2	TRBJ1-1	-	CASSQVGQGNEAFF	TGTGCCAGCAGCCAAGTTGGCCAGGGCAATGAAGCTTTCTTT
-	TRBV25-1	TRBJ1-2	-	CASSDTAYGYTF	TGTGCCAGTAGTGACACGGCCTATGGCTACACCTTC
TRBD2	TRBV5-1	TRBJ2-1	once	CASSLRASGRADEQFF	TGCGCCAGCAGCTTGAGGGCTAGCGGGAGGGCCGATGAGCAGTTCTTC
-	TRBV5-4	TRBJ2-1	-	CASSLSRGYYNEQFF	TGTGCCAGCAGCTTGAGTAGGGGTTACTACAATGAGCAGTTCTTC
-	TRBV7-6	TRBJ1-1	-	CASSRVGGSEAFF	TGTGCCAGCAGCCGTGTGGGGGGCTCTGAAGCTTTCTTT
-	TRBV10-3	TRBJ1-2	-	CAITPDSRIYGYTF	TGTGCCATCACTCCCGACAGTAGGATCTATGGCTACACCTTC
TRBD2	TRBV5-4	TRBJ2-5	-	CASSLKAGGLETQYF	TGTGCCAGCAGCTTAAAAGCGGGGGGCCTGGAGACCCAGTACTTC
-	TRBV19	TRBJ2-3	-	CASKERGTGTQYF	TGTGCCAGTAAGGAACGGGGGACGGGCACGCAGTATTTT
TRBD2	TRBV4-2	TRBJ2-3	-	CASSQAGGRTDTQYF	TGTGCCAGCAGCCAAGCGGGGGGGCGGACAGATACGCAGTATTTT
-	TRBV5-4	TRBJ2-4	-	CASSFDRAKNIQYF	TGTGCCAGCAGCTTTGACAGGGCCAAAAACATTCAGTACTTC
-	TRBV12-3/TRBV12-4	TRBJ2-7	-	CAITERALGEQYF	TGTGCCATAACTGAGCGGGCTTTGGGGGAGCAGTACTTC
-	TRBV3-1/TRBV3-2	TRBJ1-6	-	CASSPPPPSPLHF	TGTGCCAGCAGCCCCCCACCGCCATCACCCCTCCACTTT
-	TRBV19	TRBJ2-3	-	CASSIDVGGADTQYF	TGTGCCAGTAGTATAGACGTGGGAGGCGCAGATACGCAGTATTTT
TRBD1	TRBV2	TRBJ2-7	-	CASSGQGSEQYF	TGTGCCAGCAGCGGACAGGGGTCCGAGCAGTACTTC
-	TRBV6-5	TRBJ1-4	-	CASSPQGSGSEKLFF	TGTGCCAGCAGTCCCCAGGGTTCTGGGTCGGAAAAACTGTTTTTT
-	TRBV14	TRBJ2-7	-	CASSQGHRSEQYF	TGTGCCAGCAGCCAAGGGCACCGCTCCGAGCAGTACTTC
-	TRBV3-1/TRBV3-2	TRBJ1-6	-	CASSHPGRGNSPLHF	TGTGCCAGCAGCCACCCGGGGAGGGGAAATTCACCCCTCCACTTT
TRBD1	TRBV4-2	TRBJ2-3	-	CASSQGQGYIDTQYF	TGTGCCAGCAGCCAAGGACAGGGGTACATAGATACGCAGTATTTT
-	TRBV11-2	TRBJ2-6	once	CASSPQQVLGANVLTF	TGTGCCAGCAGCCCACAACAGGTACTCGGGGCCAACGTCCTGACTTTC
TRBD2	TRBV14	TRBJ2-7	-	CASSSQVFAGARYEQYF	TGTGCCAGCAGCAGTCAAGTTTTTGCGGGAGCCAGGTACGAGCAGTACTTC
-	TRBV6-5	TRBJ2-5	-	CASSYGAMGREETQYF	TGTGCCAGCAGTTATGGGGCAATGGGCCGGGAAGAGACCCAGTACTTC
TRBD1	TRBV5-5	TRBJ2-7	once	CASSLFYGQGLYEQYF	TGTGCCAGCAGCTTGTTTTATGGACAGGGACTTTACGAGCAGTACTTC
-	TRBV5-4	TRBJ2-2	-	CASSPRQGSGTGELFF	TGTGCCAGCAGCCCCCGGCAGGGTTCCGGCACCGGGGAGCTGTTTTTT
-	TRBV25-1	TRBJ2-1	-	CASSESLEQFF	TGTGCCAGCAGTGAATCCCTTGAGCAGTTCTTC
-	TRBV24-1	TRBJ2-5	-	CATSEPQGGQETQYF	TGTGCCACCAGTGAACCACAGGGCGGGCAAGAGACCCAGTACTTC